This T cell receptor beta chain appears in the sequencing data of a study of T-cell reconstitution after alpha-beta-depleted transplantation in children. This clonotype came up a few times. Unique molecular identifiers were incorporated into the prepared TCRbeta library. TCRdb fed the PCR reads into MiXCR, producing one record per CDR3 protein. The sample comprises some 390,000 distinct CDR3 sequences, approximately 20% of which are singletons, and around 4% rests with the top ten. The CDR3 runs to 17 residues. V dropped 7 bases and J dropped 4; count of bases not matched to a gene: 16. This chain uses TRBV12-3 or TRBV12-4 with TRBJ2-1; 7 bases map to TRBD2. This receptor was identified in a human donor who donated a stem cell graft to a child with acute myeloid leukemia. Sequencing was performed on PBMCs from the stem cell graft donor, taken from the stem cell graft. In DNA form, the CDR3 reads TGTGCCAGCACCTTCATAATATCGGGAGGTACATACAATGAGCAGTTCTTC. Encoded protein: CASTFIISGGTYNEQFF.